The 10 T cell receptor beta chains given below trace back to one sample, sequenced in a study of cytomegalovirus exposure and HLA in healthy donors. Vbeta (60) and Jbeta (13) primers were used in the PCR. Some clones are missing from TCRdb's copy, which holds only in-frame ones; the method was immunoSEQ multiplex PCR. The sample shows roughly 130,000 clones, approximately 80% of them seen only once. The sequenced sample was PBMCs. The receptors here all came from a woman aged 40 to 50 in good health and CMV-seropositive.

The chain has TRBV14 and TRBJ2-1; D is ambiguous. The CDR3 sequence is 15 residues long. V lost 2 bases to trimming and J lost 8 bases, with 16 bases between them. Germline V CDR1 and CDR2: SGHDN, FVKESK. The CDR3 DNA reads TGTGCCAGCAGCCAAAGGTCACCTCGGGTGGATGAGCAGTTCTTC. It specifies CASSQRSPRVDEQFF. Full variable domain (outside the CDR3, taken from reference TRBV14 and TRBJ2-1): EAGVTQFPSHSVIEKGQTVTLRCDPISGHDNLYWYRRVMGKEIKFLLHFVKESKQDESGMPNNRFLAERTGGTYSTLKVQPAELEDSGVYFCASSQRSPRVDEQFFGPGTRLTVL.

Concerning this clone: The junction departs from the called germline gene at one end, perhaps through a read error. The chain combines TRBV7-7 with TRBJ2-1; 11 positions agree with TRBD1. The CDR3 contains 15 residues. Germline V CDR1 and CDR2: SSHAT, FNYEAQ (reference sequence). In DNA form, the CDR3 reads TGTGCTAGCAGCAGATCCGGGACAGGGGGCAATGAGCAGTTCTTC. This translates into CASSRSGTGGNEQFF.

V usage is TRBV5-1 and J usage is TRBJ2-3, with 7 bases identical to TRBD2. The germline V gene has CDR1 SGHRS and CDR2 YFSETQ. Trimming at V came to 1 base and at J to 0 bases, leaving 14 bases not matched to a gene. CDR3 length equals 19 residues. Written as DNA, the CDR3 is TGCGCCAGCAGCTTGACCTTACCTAGCGGCACTGCAAGCACAGATACGCAGTATTTT. The encoded protein is CASSLTLPSGTASTDTQYF.

This chain links TRBV19 with TRBJ2-2, with a weak D call TRBD1 (6 bases). Between the trimmed V and J ends, which lost 8 bases and 0 bases, there was a span of 13 bases. Germline CDR1 is LNHDA and CDR2 is SQIVND (reference sequence). The CDR3 totals 15 residues. CDR3 sequence (DNA): TGTGCCAGTCGCAGGGGTCCCACGAACACCGGGGAGCTGTTTTTT. This codes for CASRRGPTNTGELFF.

The gene calls are TRBV2 and TRBJ2-1; no clear D. The CDR3 contains 17 residues. The V end lost 0 bases, the J end lost 0 bases, and 12 bases lay between the germline ends. The germline V gene encodes CDR1 SNHLY and CDR2 FYNNEI. The CDR3 sequence is CASSEARGLSSYNEQFF. CDR3 bases: TGTGCCAGCAGTGAAGCCAGAGGCCTTAGCTCCTACAATGAGCAGTTCTTC. Drawing the rest from reference TRBV2 and TRBJ2-1, the complete variable domain is EPEVTQTPSHQVTQMGQEVILRCVPISNHLYFYWYRQILGQKVEFLVSFYNNEISEKSEIFDDQFSVERPDGSNFTLKIRSTKLEDSAMYFCASSEARGLSSYNEQFFGPGTRLTVL.

In this sample, this clone turned up a few times. The V call is TRBV10-3, the J call TRBJ1-2, with TRBD1 identical over 8 bases. This CDR3 contains 15 residues. The V segment lost 5 bases and the J segment 2 bases; nucleotides outside the gene matches: 7. Per the germline V gene, CDR1 is ENHRY and CDR2 is SYGVKD. Here the CDR3 DNA reads TGTGCCATCAGTCCCGGACAGGGCGAGAACTATGGCTACACCTTC. Protein sequence: CAISPGQGENYGYTF.

The rearrangement joins TRBV5-1 to TRBJ1-2, with 9 nucleotides matching TRBD1. The germline V gene encodes CDR1 SGHRS and CDR2 YFSETQ. V was pared by 0 bases and J by 3 bases, with 9 bases of the junction left unmatched. The CDR3 covers 17 residues. DNA of the CDR3: TGCGCCAGCAGCTTGGGGCGTACAGGGGGCCCGGACTATGGCTACACCTTC. It translates to CASSLGRTGGPDYGYTF.

The CDR3 spells CASSLSARSTYGYTF. The DNA for the CDR3 is TGTGCCAGCAGCTTGTCGGCCAGGTCGACCTATGGCTACACCTTC. The chain is built from TRBV5-8 and TRBJ1-2; D uncertain. CDR3 length: 15 amino acids. Germline values: CDR1 SGHTS, CDR2 YDEGEE. The V end lost 1 base, the J end lost 4 bases, and 14 bases lay between the germline ends. The full variable domain, its missing parts supplied by reference TRBV5-8 and TRBJ1-2, is EAGVTQSPTHLIKTRGQQATLRCSPISGHTSVYWYQQALGLGLQFLLWYDEGEERNRGNFPPRFSGRQFPNYSSELNVNALELEDSALYLCASSLSARSTYGYTFGSGTRLTVV.

This chain links TRBV9 with TRBJ2-7; no clear D gene. The CDR3 consists of 15 residues. Germline assignment: CDR1 SGDLS and CDR2 YYNGEE. Trimming stripped 0 bases from V and 0 bases from J, with 10 bases between. CDR3 residues: CASSVGSSLSYEQYF. CDR3 coding DNA: TGTGCCAGCAGCGTAGGGAGCAGCCTCTCCTACGAGCAGTACTTC.

This sequence joins TRBV5-1 and TRBJ2-1, with a possible D match to TRBD2 (6 bases). Trimming shortened V by 1 base and J by 6 bases, and 17 bases separated the two germline ends. The CDR3 runs to 16 residues. CDR1 is SGHRS and CDR2 is YFSETQ in the germline V gene. The CDR3 DNA reads as TGCGCCAGCAGCTTGCCCACTTCGGCGGGGCTCAATGAGCAGTTCTTC. Its translation: CASSLPTSAGLNEQFF. Full variable domain (remainder filled in from reference TRBV5-1 and TRBJ2-1): KAGVTQTPRYLIKTRGQQVTLSCSPISGHRSVSWYQQTPGQGLQFLFEYFSETQRNKGNFPGRFSGRQFSNSRSEMNVSTLELGDSALYLCASSLPTSAGLNEQFFGPGTRLTVL.